The entry that follows covers one TCR beta chain sequence. These data belong to a study of blood T cell repertoires in COVID-19. About the study: Samples came from the United States, Italy and Spain, spanning acute and convalescent COVID-19.

Here immunoSEQ multiplex PCR was the method, and the copy in TCRdb shows in-frame clones only, minus some. Altogether about 110,000 clones are present, 80% to 90% being singletons, with the ten largest covering 2% to 2.5%. Material for sequencing was peripheral blood. The sequence came from a human donor in a cohort sampled during active COVID-19.

The CDR3 sequence is CASSMTYSYEQYF. The CDR3 DNA sequence: TGTGCCAGTAGTATGACATACTCCTACGAGCAGTACTTC. This chain links TRBV19 with TRBJ2-7; D is unresolved. Germline CDR1 is LNHDA and CDR2 is SQIVND (reference sequence). The CDR3 contains 13 residues. Deletions cut 3 bases from V and 0 bases from J, with 6 bases between.